Below, 10 T cell receptor beta chains from the same sample are listed, as sequenced in a study of OX40 agonist ivuxolimab in advanced cancers. Profiled with immunoSEQ multiplex PCR; TCRdb holds only in-frame clones, not every one. The data hold 25,000 to 30,000 clones, with roughly four fifths observed a single time. Sequencing used CD4+ or CD8+ T cells sorted from blood, obtained in a trial of the OX40 agonist ivuxolimab. The receptors originated from an adult with an advanced solid tumor such as melanoma, head and neck, liver or kidney cancer.

This clone is judged medium-sized. The chain recombines TRBV9 with TRBJ2-7, with TRBD2 identical over 10 bases. The J segment lost 7 bases and the V segment lost 0 bases, leaving 7 bases of the junction unmatched. The CDR3 is made up of 15 amino acids. Germline CDR1 is SGDLS and CDR2 is YYNGEE. In DNA form, the CDR3 reads TGTGCCAGCAGCGTAGGTCTAGCGGGGGATTGGGAGCAGTACTTC. Encoded protein: CASSVGLAGDWEQYF.

The chain has TRBV7-9 and TRBJ1-1, with TRBD1 matching 7 bases. The trim removed 5 bases at V and 2 bases at J, leaving 8 bases unmatched. The CDR3 runs 15 residues. Germline V gene lookup returns CDR1 SEHNR and CDR2 FQNEAQ (reference sequence). The CDR3 sequence is CASSDEAGGNTEAFF. In DNA, the CDR3 is TGTGCCAGCAGCGATGAGGCAGGGGGAAACACTGAAGCTTTCTTT.

This clone was seen a handful of times. The chain is built from TRBV29-1 and TRBJ1-2, with D uncertain. The CDR3 is 12 amino acids. The ends were cut back, 6 bases at V and 0 bases at J, with 8 bases in the middle. Germline loops: CDR1 SQVTM, CDR2 ANQGSEA. This CDR3 is CSVQTPNYGYTF. CDR3 DNA sequence: TGCAGCGTACAGACTCCTAACTATGGCTACACCTTC.

This clone is classed as medium-sized (0.01 to 0.1%). The chain links TRBV14 to TRBJ1-1; D gene ambiguous. V dropped 4 bases and J dropped 1 base, with 4 bases sitting between them. CDR3 length equals 12 residues. The V gene's germline CDR1 is SGHDN and CDR2 FVKESK. The DNA of the CDR3 is TGTGCCAGCAGCCCTTGGAACACTGAAGCTTTCTTT. It translates to CASSPWNTEAFF. Filled out from reference TRBV14 and TRBJ1-1, the complete variable domain reads EAGVTQFPSHSVIEKGQTVTLRCDPISGHDNLYWYRRVMGKEIKFLLHFVKESKQDESGMPNNRFLAERTGGTYSTLKVQPAELEDSGVYFCASSPWNTEAFFGQGTRLTVV.

This rearrangement joins TRBV4-3 to TRBJ1-1; D remains ambiguous. Trimming removed 1 base at V and 5 bases at J, with 2 bases between. The CDR3 runs 11 residues. Germline V lookup: CDR1 LGHNA, CDR2 YSLEER. CDR3 coding DNA: TGCGCCAGCAGCCAAGGGACTGAAGCTTTCTTT. Its protein is CASSQGTEAFF.

The chain joins TRBV19 to TRBJ2-7, with 7 bases fitting TRBD1. V lost 0 bases and J lost 5; bases outside the gene matches: 13. In germline, CDR1 is LNHDA, CDR2 SQIVND (reference sequence). The CDR3 totals 17 residues. In DNA, the CDR3 is TGTGCCAGTAGTATAGATTACGTGACAGGGATTTCCCACGAGCAGTACTTC. It codes for CASSIDYVTGISHEQYF.

This chain joins TRBV27 and TRBJ2-5; the match to TRBD1 covers 9 bases. CDR3 length equals 15 residues. Germline V gene data show CDR1 as MNHEY and CDR2 as SMNVEV (reference sequence). The junction had 6 bases not matched to a gene; V was cut back by 6 bases and J by 1 base. CDR3 residues: CASRVQGAPQETQYF. CDR3 sequence (DNA): TGTGCCAGCAGGGTACAGGGGGCGCCCCAAGAGACCCAGTACTTC.

This chain connects TRBV18 to TRBJ2-4; TRBD2 might be the D (7 bases). Germline-derived CDR1 and CDR2 are KGHSH and LQKENI. V lost 2 bases, J lost 3 bases, and 11 bases lay in between. CDR3 length: 15 residues. The CDR3 spells CASSPRGGDKNIQYF. The DNA of the CDR3 is TGTGCCAGCTCACCAAGGGGGGGAGACAAAAACATTCAGTACTTC.

This rearrangement joins TRBV7-9 to TRBJ2-7; TRBD1 is a possible D gene (6 bases). Germline V lookup: CDR1 SEHNR, CDR2 FQNEAQ (reference sequence). Deletions cut 6 bases from V and 7 bases from J, with 10 bases between. This CDR3 region has 11 residues. The DNA for the CDR3 is TGTGCCAGCAGAGAACAGGGTGAGCAGTACTTC. It specifies CASREQGEQYF.

The table lists this clone with a few counts. V and J are TRBV14 and TRBJ1-1; D ambiguous. The germline CDR1 and CDR2 sequences are SGHDN and FVKESK. The CDR3 spans 13 residues. Trimming removed 1 base at V and 1 base at J, with 4 bases between. The CDR3 loop reads CASSQVRNTEAFF. The DNA for the CDR3 is TGTGCCAGCAGCCAAGTCAGGAACACTGAAGCTTTCTTT.